This T cell receptor beta chain was identified in a study of CD8 T cells in ankylosing spondylitis. The CDR3 covers 17 residues. Deletions cut 2 bases from V and 4 bases from J, with 20 bases between. Germline CDR1 reads MNHEY; CDR2 reads SVGAGI. Quantitative 5'-RACE with molecular barcodes generated TCR beta libraries. TCRdb re-analysed the 5' RACE reads in MiXCR, keeping a single row per CDR3 protein. This table has approximately 290,000 distinct CDR3 sequences, less than 25% appearing once. Many counts were recorded for this clonotype. The sequenced sample consisted of blood, either unsorted or a sorted T cell fraction (not recorded which). The rearrangement links TRBV6-5 to TRBJ1-2, with TRBD1 as a possible D gene (6 bases). The sequence was obtained from a female donor with ankylosing spondylitis or in good health (not recorded which). CDR3 in amino acids: CASSYTTGTQPIYGYTF. The CDR3 DNA follows: TGTGCCAGCAGTTACACTACCGGGACACAACCTATCTATGGCTACACCTTC.